This entry lists 21 T cell receptor beta chains sequenced from one sample in a study of shared clonotypes between healthy human individuals. Data came from immunoSEQ multiplex PCR; TCRdb stores just in-frame clones and leaves some out. Of 530,000 or so clones listed, 75% to 80% are singletons. The source material was PBMCs. The receptors stem from a middle-aged woman in good health. Some clones in this sample may be carry-over from other donors' samples.

The rearrangement joins TRBV7-9 to TRBJ1-1; perhaps TRBD1 as D (6 bases). Trimming pared 6 bases from V and 0 bases from J, leaving 11 bases between. CDR1 and CDR2 (germline): SEHNR, FQNEAQ (reference sequence). CDR3 length: 14 residues. The CDR3 region has the DNA TGTGCCAGCAGACGACAGGAAATGAACACTGAAGCTTTCTTT. This encodes CASRRQEMNTEAFF.

This clone was observed a few times. The genes are TRBV6-1 and TRBJ2-5, with D perhaps matching TRBD1 or TRBD2 (5 bases each). Trimming cost V 3 bases and J 5 bases, with 13 bases left between them. The germline gives CDR1 MNHNS, CDR2 SASEGT. This CDR3 is built from 14 residues. The CDR3 region is CASSDSWGFETQYF. CDR3 bases: TGTGCCAGCAGTGACTCGTGGGGGTTCGAGACCCAGTACTTC.

The chain employs TRBV19 and TRBJ2-2; a possible D gene is TRBD2 (7 bases). Germline values: CDR1 LNHDA, CDR2 SQIVND (reference sequence). V dropped 7 bases and J dropped 5 bases, with 17 bases sitting between them. The CDR3 is 15 residues long. CDR3 loop: CASNPKGGRTGELFF. CDR3 coding DNA: TGTGCCAGTAACCCAAAGGGGGGGCGAACCGGGGAGCTGTTTTTT.

The chain is built from TRBV2 and TRBJ2-2; maybe TRBD2 (6 bases). The CDR3 runs to 14 residues. Germline assignment: CDR1 SNHLY and CDR2 FYNNEI. V lost 7 bases, J lost 8 bases, and 17 bases lay in between. The CDR3 region is CASKTRAAHGELFF. DNA for the CDR3: TGTGCCAGCAAGACTAGAGCAGCCCATGGGGAGCTGTTTTTT.

This rearrangement joins TRBV11-2 to TRBJ1-4; the D is unclear. CDR3 size: 15 residues. Germline CDR1 reads SGHAT; CDR2 reads FQNNGV. The V and J ends lost 10 bases and 1 base respectively, with 16 bases between them. The DNA of the CDR3 is TGTGCCACCCGGCGTTGGGGTCGAACTAATGAAAAACTGTTTTTT. It yields the protein CATRRWGRTNEKLFF.

The chain employs TRBV4-3 and TRBJ1-2; the D gene is possibly TRBD1 (5 bases). Looked up from germline, CDR1 is LGHNA and CDR2 is YSLEER. The CDR3 sequence is 19 residues long. V was trimmed by 1 base and J by 0 bases, leaving 21 bases between them. CDR3 loop: CASSQVKQRGLQANYGYTF. CDR3 DNA sequence: TGCGCCAGCAGCCAAGTGAAGCAGAGAGGGCTACAGGCTAACTATGGCTACACCTTC.

This chain joins TRBV5-5 and TRBJ2-7; D unresolved. Germline CDR1 is SGHKS and CDR2 is YYEKEE (reference sequence). The length of the CDR3 is 16 residues. Deletions cut 4 bases from V and 6 bases from J, with 23 bases between. Here the CDR3 DNA reads TGTGCCAGCAGCCCAACCCCCCGGGCTACCTTTGGCGAGCAGTACTTC. It is translated as CASSPTPRATFGEQYF.

The V and J genes are TRBV7-3 and TRBJ2-3, with 7 bases identical to TRBD2. The V gene's germline CDR1 is SGHTA and CDR2 FQGTGA. The junction had 8 bases not matched to a gene; V was cut back by 5 bases and J by 6 bases. CDR3 length: 14 residues. CDR3 in amino acids: CASSPTSAADTQYF. For the CDR3, the DNA is TGTGCCAGCAGCCCTACTAGCGCGGCCGATACGCAGTATTTT.

The CDR3 DNA reads as TGTGCCAGCAGCTTACCGGGAGCGGGAGATACGCAGTATTTT. It translates to CASSLPGAGDTQYF. This chain uses TRBV5-5 with TRBJ2-3, with a tentative D call TRBD2 (6 bases). V shed 2 bases and J shed 5 bases, with 12 bases lying between them. Per the germline V gene, CDR1 is SGHKS and CDR2 is YYEKEE (reference sequence). The CDR3 contains 14 residues.

This chain uses TRBV7-6 with TRBJ2-5; D may be TRBD1 (6 bases). This CDR3 contains 16 residues. From germline, CDR1 is SGHVS and CDR2 FNYEAQ. Trimming stripped 4 bases from V and 0 bases from J, with 15 bases between. CDR3 DNA: TGTGCCAGCAGCTCCGTACCTAGGGGGTACCAAGAGACCCAGTACTTC. It yields the protein CASSSVPRGYQETQYF.

This clone was observed a handful of times. The genes are TRBV7-9 and TRBJ1-2, with D maybe TRBD1 (5 bases). CDR3 length: 12 amino acids. The germline V gene encodes CDR1 SEHNR and CDR2 FQNEAQ (reference sequence). V lost 0 bases, J lost 9 bases, and 8 bases lay in between. CDR3 sequence reads: CASSLAEGSYTF. CDR3 DNA sequence: TGTGCCAGCAGCTTAGCTGAGGGGAGCTACACCTTC.

The chain uses TRBV19 and TRBJ1-3; TRBD1 agrees at 7 bases. Germline V gene lookup returns CDR1 LNHDA and CDR2 SQIVND (reference sequence). Losses at the gene ends were 4 bases for V and 4 bases for J; bases not matched to a gene: 1. This CDR3 comprises 13 residues. The CDR3 DNA is TGTGCCAGTAGTACGGACAGGGGAAACACCATATATTTT. Translation gives CASSTDRGNTIYF.

The CDR3 spells CASSDQVPGELFF. CDR3 bases: TGTGCCAGCAGTGACCAGGTTCCCGGGGAGCTGTTTTTT. The chain carries TRBV2 and TRBJ2-2; D gene uncertain. The CDR3 has 13 residues. From germline, CDR1 is SNHLY and CDR2 FYNNEI. Trimming removed 3 bases from V and 6 bases from J, with 8 bases in between.

The CDR3 loop is CASSFGTSEETQYF. The CDR3 DNA reads as TGTGCCAGCAGCTTTGGGACTAGCGAAGAGACCCAGTACTTC. The chain joins TRBV7-9 to TRBJ2-5; 10 bases agree with TRBD2. The germline CDR1 and CDR2 sequences are SEHNR and FQNEAQ (reference sequence). This CDR3 spans 14 amino acids. The trim removed 3 bases at V and 3 bases at J, leaving 1 base unmatched.

This clone was counted between two and nine times. The V gene is TRBV2, the J gene TRBJ1-5, with TRBD1 identical over 9 bases. The CDR3 loop spans 14 amino acids. Looked up from germline, CDR1 is SNHLY and CDR2 is FYNNEI. After removal of 6 bases from V and 6 bases from J, the junction contained 6 bases not matched to a gene. CDR3 DNA sequence: TGTGCCAGCAGCGCGGGGACAGGGCGTCAGCCCCAGCATTTT. Translated, it gives CASSAGTGRQPQHF.

The rearrangement uses TRBV28 and TRBJ1-3; tentatively, D is TRBD1 (5 bases). V was pared by 0 bases and J by 0 bases, with 9 bases between. The CDR3 runs to 16 residues. Germline CDR1 and CDR2: MDHEN and SYDVKM. CDR3 loop: CASSLWAGSSGNTIYF. DNA for the CDR3: TGTGCCAGCAGTTTATGGGCAGGGAGCTCTGGAAACACCATATATTTT.

The chain carries TRBV5-5 and TRBJ2-5; D is unclear. V lost 4 bases to trimming and J lost 5 bases, with 18 bases between them. The CDR3 has 15 amino acids. The germline V gene encodes CDR1 SGHKS and CDR2 YYEKEE (reference sequence). The CDR3: CASSARTYPGETQYF. CDR3 in DNA: TGTGCCAGCAGCGCGAGGACCTACCCTGGGGAGACCCAGTACTTC.

This chain joins TRBV2 and TRBJ1-1, with unresolved D. The V and J ends lost 1 base and 2 bases respectively, with 2 bases between them. CDR1 and CDR2 from the germline V gene are SNHLY and FYNNEI. CDR3 size: 12 residues. Here the CDR3 reads CASSEVNTEAFF. The CDR3 coding sequence is TGTGCCAGCAGTGAAGTCAACACTGAAGCTTTCTTT.

This clone occurred many times. The sample holds other DNA sequences that translate to the same CDR3. This sequence joins TRBV2 and TRBJ2-7, with D unclear. The V end was cut by 3 bases, the J end by 4 bases, with 10 bases between. Germline V gene sequence: CDR1 SNHLY, CDR2 FYNNEI. The length of the CDR3 is 13 residues. The CDR3 is CASSDRLLYEQYF. The DNA for the CDR3 is TGTGCCAGCAGTGATCGGCTATTATACGAGCAGTACTTC.

The chain carries TRBV7-9 and TRBJ2-5, with TRBD2 matching 9 bases. There are 14 residues in the CDR3. V shed 3 bases and J 2 bases; nucleotides not matched to a gene: 1. Looked up from germline, CDR1 is SEHNR and CDR2 is FQNEAQ (reference sequence). CDR3 amino acids: CASSLLAGQETQYF. CDR3 bases: TGTGCCAGCAGCTTGCTAGCGGGGCAAGAGACCCAGTACTTC.

This clone was detected once. The CDR3 nucleotides are TGTGCCAGCAGCGCCGACGCCAGCTCTGGAAACACCATATATTTT. It specifies CASSADASSGNTIYF. This chain links TRBV9 with TRBJ1-3; the D is unclear. V was shortened by 3 bases and J by 0 bases, with 10 bases between the two germline ends. Germline V gives CDR1 SGDLS, CDR2 YYNGEE. The CDR3 spans 15 residues.